This T cell receptor (beta chain) came from a study of neurological immune-mediated disorders. V was trimmed by 4 bases and J by 1 base, leaving 8 bases between them. This CDR3 comprises 14 residues. This clonotype was counted many times. With 10-nucleotide random UMIs included, cDNA was synthesized by 5'RACE. TCRdb re-called the 5' RACE reads through MiXCR, storing one row per CDR3 protein. Of about 77,000 distinct CDR3 sequences in the sample, roughly 9.9% were seen once. This clonotype was obtained from a man aged 50 to 60 in good health. This sequence joins TRBV12-3 or TRBV12-4 and TRBJ1-3; D remains ambiguous. What was sequenced was PBMCs. CDR3 amino acids: CASSSGVSGNTIYF. CDR3 nucleotides: TGTGCCAGCAGTTCGGGCGTATCTGGAAACACCATATATTTT.